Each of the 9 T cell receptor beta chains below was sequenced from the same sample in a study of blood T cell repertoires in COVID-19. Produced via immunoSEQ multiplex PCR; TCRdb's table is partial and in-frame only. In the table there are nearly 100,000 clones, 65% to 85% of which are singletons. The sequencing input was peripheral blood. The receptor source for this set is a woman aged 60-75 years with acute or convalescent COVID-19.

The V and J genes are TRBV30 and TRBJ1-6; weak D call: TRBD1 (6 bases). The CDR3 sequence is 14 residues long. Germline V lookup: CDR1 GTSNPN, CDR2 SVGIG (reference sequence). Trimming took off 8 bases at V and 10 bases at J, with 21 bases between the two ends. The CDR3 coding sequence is TGTGCCACAACCGGTTGGGGGGGCAACTCACCCCTCCACTTT. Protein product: CATTGWGGNSPLHF. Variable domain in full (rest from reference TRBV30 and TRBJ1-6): SQTIHQWPATLVQPVGSPLSLECTVEGTSNPNLYWYRQAAGRGLQLLFYSVGIGQISSEVPQNLSASRPQDRQFILSSKKLLLSDSGFYLCATTGWGGNSPLHFGNGTRLTVT.

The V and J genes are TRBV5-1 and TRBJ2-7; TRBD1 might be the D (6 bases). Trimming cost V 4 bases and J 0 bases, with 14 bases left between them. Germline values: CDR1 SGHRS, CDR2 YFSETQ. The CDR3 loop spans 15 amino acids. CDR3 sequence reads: CASSRSGTISYEQYF. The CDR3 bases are TGCGCCAGCAGCCGATCCGGGACAATCTCCTACGAGCAGTACTTC.

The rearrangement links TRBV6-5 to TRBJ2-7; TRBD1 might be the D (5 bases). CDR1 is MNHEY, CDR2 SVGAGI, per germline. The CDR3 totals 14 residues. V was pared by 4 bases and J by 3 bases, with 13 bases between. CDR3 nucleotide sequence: TGTGCCAGCAGTTGGGGCAGATCGGACTACGAGCAGTACTTC. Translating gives CASSWGRSDYEQYF.

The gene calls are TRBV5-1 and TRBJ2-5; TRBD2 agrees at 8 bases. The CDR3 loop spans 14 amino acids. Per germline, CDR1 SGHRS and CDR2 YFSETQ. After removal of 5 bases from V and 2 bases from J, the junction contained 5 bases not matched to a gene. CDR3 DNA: TGCGCCAGCAGGCTAGCGGGTTATCAAGAGACCCAGTACTTC. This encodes CASRLAGYQETQYF.

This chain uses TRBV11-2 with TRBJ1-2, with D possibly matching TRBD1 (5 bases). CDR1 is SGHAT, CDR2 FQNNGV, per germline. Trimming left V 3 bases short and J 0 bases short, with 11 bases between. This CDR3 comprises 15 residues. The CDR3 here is CASSFSDSSNYGYTF. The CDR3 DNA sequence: TGTGCCAGCAGCTTCTCTGACAGTTCTAACTATGGCTACACCTTC.

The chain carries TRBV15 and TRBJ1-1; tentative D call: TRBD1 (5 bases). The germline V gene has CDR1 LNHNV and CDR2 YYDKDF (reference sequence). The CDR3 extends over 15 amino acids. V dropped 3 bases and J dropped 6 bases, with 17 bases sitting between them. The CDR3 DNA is TGTGCCACCAGCAGGGGGACGGGGGGGATGGCTGAAGCTTTCTTT. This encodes CATSRGTGGMAEAFF.

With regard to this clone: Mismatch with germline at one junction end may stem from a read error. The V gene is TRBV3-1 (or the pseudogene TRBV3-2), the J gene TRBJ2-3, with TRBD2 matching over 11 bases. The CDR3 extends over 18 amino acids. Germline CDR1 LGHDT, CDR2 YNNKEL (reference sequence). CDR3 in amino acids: CASSQGLAGGEFADTQYF. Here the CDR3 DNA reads TGTGCCAGCAGTCAAGGGCTAGCGGGGGGCGAATTCGCAGATACGCAGTATTTT.

CDR3 amino acids: CATRQGSRTGELFF. CDR3 bases: TGTGCCACCAGACAGGGCTCCCGGACCGGGGAGCTGTTTTTT. The chain recombines TRBV24-1 with TRBJ2-2, with a tentative D call TRBD1 (6 bases). The V gene's germline CDR1 is KGHDR and CDR2 SFDVKD. V lost 7 bases and J 5 bases, leaving 13 bases between the germline ends. The CDR3 is 14 amino acids.

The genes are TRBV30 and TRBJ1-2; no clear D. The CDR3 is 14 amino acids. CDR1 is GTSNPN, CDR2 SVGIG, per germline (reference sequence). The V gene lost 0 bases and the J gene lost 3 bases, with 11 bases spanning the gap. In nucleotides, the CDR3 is TGTGCCTGGAGTGTCGAGAGGGCCCACTATGGCTACACCTTC. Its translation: CAWSVERAHYGYTF.